This TCR beta chain derives from a study of blood T cell repertoires in COVID-19. With 6 bases removed from V and 7 bases from J, the gap between germline ends came to 16 bases. Germline loops: CDR1 MNHEY, CDR2 SMNVEV (reference sequence). This CDR3 has 15 residues. As originally analysed: The assay estimated nucleated cells by amplifying reference gene primers. Here immunoSEQ multiplex PCR was the method, and the copy in TCRdb shows in-frame clones only, minus some. V, J and clone size reflect that table, while D and trimming were determined from the DNA. The sample has about 260,000 clones; about 88% are singletons.

The TCR comes from a man between 18 and 35 years old with active or convalescent COVID-19. The chain combines TRBV27 with TRBJ1-6; D is unresolved. The sequenced sample consisted of peripheral blood. This chain's CDR3 is CASSPGWSQNSPLHF. The CDR3, as DNA: TGTGCCAGCAGCCCCGGGTGGAGTCAGAATTCACCCCTCCACTTT.